The clone carrying this TCR beta chain appeared a few times. The target antigen is unknown. This entry belongs to a study of T-cell reconstitution after alpha-beta-depleted transplantation in children. Study outcomes and limitations: By one year post-transplant, T-cell counts and diversity largely arose from T cells that were newly produced. Two months or so post-transplant, alpha-beta T cells reportedly derived from several hundred expanded graft clones. Some patients' high day-60 TCRbeta diversity was traced to surviving recipient T cells and thymic progenitors.

This CDR3 comprises 15 residues. The ends lost 6 bases at V and 4 bases at J; junction bases unmatched: 11. Germline V gene sequence: CDR1 SQVTM, CDR2 ANQGSEA. Using unique molecular identifiers, the investigators prepared the TCRbeta library. One entry per CDR3 protein, called by TCRdb with MiXCR from the PCR reads. The sample holds just over 950,000 distinct CDR3 sequences; 25% to 35% are singletons and the top ten take more than 25%. This rearrangement joins TRBV29-1 to TRBJ1-4; 7 nucleotides line up with TRBD1. This receptor was taken from a boy younger than two who had a stem cell transplant for SCID, so the T cells may come from the graft donor. This material consisted of PBMCs, mostly from graft donor cells, taken 360 days after TCRalphabeta/CD19-depleted stem cell transplant. CDR3 residues: CSVAVSGQFNEKLFF. CDR3 nucleotide sequence: TGCAGCGTAGCGGTCTCGGGACAGTTTAATGAAAAACTGTTTTTT.